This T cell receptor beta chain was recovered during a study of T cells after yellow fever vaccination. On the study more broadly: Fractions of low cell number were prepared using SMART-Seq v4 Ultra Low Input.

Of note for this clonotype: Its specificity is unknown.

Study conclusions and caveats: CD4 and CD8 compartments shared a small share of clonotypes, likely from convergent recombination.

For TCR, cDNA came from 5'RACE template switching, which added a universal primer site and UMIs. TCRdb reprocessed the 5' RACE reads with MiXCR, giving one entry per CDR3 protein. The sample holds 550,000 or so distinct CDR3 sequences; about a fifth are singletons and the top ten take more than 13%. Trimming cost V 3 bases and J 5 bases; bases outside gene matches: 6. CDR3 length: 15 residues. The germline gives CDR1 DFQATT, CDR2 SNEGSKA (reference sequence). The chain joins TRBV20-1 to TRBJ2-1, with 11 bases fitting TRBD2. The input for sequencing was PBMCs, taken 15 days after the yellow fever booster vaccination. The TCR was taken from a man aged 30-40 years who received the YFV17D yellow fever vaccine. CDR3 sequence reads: CSASSIAGGNNEQFF. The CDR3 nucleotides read TGCAGTGCTAGTTCAATAGCGGGAGGGAACAATGAGCAGTTCTTC.